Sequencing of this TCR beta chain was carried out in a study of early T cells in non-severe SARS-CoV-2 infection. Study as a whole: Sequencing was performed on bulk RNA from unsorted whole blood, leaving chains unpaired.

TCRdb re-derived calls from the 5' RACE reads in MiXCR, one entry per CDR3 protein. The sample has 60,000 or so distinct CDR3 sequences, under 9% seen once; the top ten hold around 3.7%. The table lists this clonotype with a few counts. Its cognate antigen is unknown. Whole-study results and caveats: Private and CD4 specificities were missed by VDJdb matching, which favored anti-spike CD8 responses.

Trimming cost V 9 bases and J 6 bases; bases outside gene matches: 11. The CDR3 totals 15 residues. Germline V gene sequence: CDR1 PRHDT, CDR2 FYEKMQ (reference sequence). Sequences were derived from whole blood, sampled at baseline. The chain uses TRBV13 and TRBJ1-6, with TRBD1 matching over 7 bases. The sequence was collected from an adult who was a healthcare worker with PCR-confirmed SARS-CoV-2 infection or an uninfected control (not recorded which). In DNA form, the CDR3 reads TGTGCCAGTACTTTAACAGGGGCGCTTAATTCACCCCTCCACTTT. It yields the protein CASTLTGALNSPLHF. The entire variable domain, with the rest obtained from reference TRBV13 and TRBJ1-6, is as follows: AAGVIQSPRHLIKEKRETATLKCYPIPRHDTVYWYQQGPGQDPQFLISFYEKMQSDKGSIPDRFSAQQFSDYHSELNMSSLELGDSALYFCASTLTGALNSPLHFGNGTRLTVT.